This TCR beta chain was observed in a study of blood T cell repertoires in COVID-19. The protocol was immunoSEQ multiplex PCR, while the TCRdb copy is restricted to in-frame clones and leaves out a portion. The table includes tens of thousands of clones, 65% to 90% detected once. Germline V gene lookup returns CDR1 MDHEN and CDR2 SYDVKM. The CDR3 loop spans 14 amino acids. The V segment lost 2 bases and the J segment 2 bases; nucleotides outside the gene matches: 2. This chain joins TRBV28 and TRBJ2-7, with TRBD2 matching over 8 bases. Sequencing was carried out using peripheral blood. This TCR was sampled from a man in his 60s with acute or convalescent COVID-19. CDR3 amino acids: CASSLRGGPYEQYF. The CDR3 bases are TGTGCCAGCAGTTTACGCGGGGGGCCCTACGAGCAGTACTTC.